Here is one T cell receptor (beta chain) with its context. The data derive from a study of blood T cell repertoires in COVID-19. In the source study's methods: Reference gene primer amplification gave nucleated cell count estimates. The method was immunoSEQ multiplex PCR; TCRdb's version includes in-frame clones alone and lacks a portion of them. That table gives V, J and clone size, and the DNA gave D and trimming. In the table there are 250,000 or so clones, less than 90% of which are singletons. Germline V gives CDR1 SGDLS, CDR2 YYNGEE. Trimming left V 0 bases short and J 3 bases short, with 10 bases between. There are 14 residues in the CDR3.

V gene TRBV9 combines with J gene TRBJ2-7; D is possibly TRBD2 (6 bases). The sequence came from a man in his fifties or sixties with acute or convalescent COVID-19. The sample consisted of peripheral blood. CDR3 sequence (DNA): TGTGCCAGCAGCGTAGGTGCAGCGGGCTACGAGCAGTACTTC. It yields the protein CASSVGAAGYEQYF.